This TCR beta chain was recorded in a study of T-cell memory formation after mild COVID-19. About the study: Clustering of TCRs was largely donor specific.

Using its own MiXCR run on the 5' RACE reads, TCRdb lists one record per CDR3 protein. Here the sample spans about 310,000 distinct CDR3 sequences, less than 20% being singletons. Overall study findings and caveats: Balance between CD4 and CD8 was seen in clones contracting day 15 to 85, and a CD4+ lean was seen in later expanders. Mainly in CM and EM were contracting CD4+ clones; CD8+ were in EMRA. Researchers could not confirm that second-wave clones peaking on day 37 targeted SARS-CoV-2.

This clonotype was seen only a few times. Its target is not known. Trimming removed 4 bases at V and 11 bases at J, with 22 bases between. The CDR3 spans 14 residues. Looked up from germline, CDR1 is SGHDT and CDR2 is YYEEEE. This rearrangement joins TRBV5-6 to TRBJ2-7, with D perhaps being TRBD1 or TRBD2 (5 bases each). The TCR comes from a man aged 18 to 30 who had mild COVID-19 (a few samples of this study predate the infection). Cell type and time point are not known. Sequencing was carried out using PBMCs or a T cell subset sorted from them (not recorded which). CDR3 in amino acids: CASSLGAHPPLEYF. The CDR3 DNA follows: TGTGCCAGCAGCCTCGGGGCACACCCACCCTTGGAGTACTTC.